Described below is a single T cell receptor (beta chain) sequence and its context. The data belong to a study of blood T cell repertoires in COVID-19. Sequenced by immunoSEQ multiplex PCR; TCRdb stores in-frame clones only, minus some. The sample lists 60,000 to 70,000 clones, around 88% seen once, with less than 20% in the top ten. CDR1 and CDR2 from the germline V gene are SGHRS and YFSETQ. The V segment lost 4 bases and the J segment 7 bases; nucleotides outside the gene matches: 12. This CDR3 is 16 amino acids long. The rearrangement joins TRBV5-1 to TRBJ2-2; TRBD1 matches at 8 bases. Sequencing was done on a sample of peripheral blood. This sequence was found in a woman aged 80 or over with active COVID-19. As DNA, the CDR3 is TGCGCCAGCAGCCTTCAGGGGGCGTCAATCGGCGGGGAGCTGTTTTTT. Its protein product is CASSLQGASIGGELFF. The entire variable domain, with the rest obtained from reference TRBV5-1 and TRBJ2-2, is as follows: KAGVTQTPRYLIKTRGQQVTLSCSPISGHRSVSWYQQTPGQGLQFLFEYFSETQRNKGNFPGRFSGRQFSNSRSEMNVSTLELGDSALYLCASSLQGASIGGELFFGEGSRLTVL.